Shown below are 25 T cell receptor beta chains from a single sample sequenced in a study of T cell changes during pregnancy in multiple sclerosis. TCRdb's copy holds only in-frame clones and misses some; the assay was immunoSEQ multiplex PCR. Of some 38,000 clones listed, about 90% are singletons. The sample in question was CD4+ T cells from peripheral blood mononuclear cells, obtained in the third trimester of pregnancy. These receptors all come from a female donor in good health, enrolled as a control in a pregnancy study.

The chain carries TRBV19 and TRBJ2-1; perhaps TRBD1 as D (6 bases). The V gene's germline CDR1 is LNHDA and CDR2 SQIVND (reference sequence). This CDR3 region has 12 residues. The V and J ends lost 6 bases and 9 bases respectively, with 12 bases between them. CDR3 residues: CASRTSGAEQFF. The CDR3 coding sequence is TGTGCCAGTAGGACCTCAGGGGCTGAGCAGTTCTTC.

The rearrangement uses TRBV7-9 and TRBJ2-1; 9 bases line up with TRBD2. With V trimmed by 5 bases and J by 8 bases, 16 bases remained unmatched. The CDR3 has 17 amino acids. Looked up from germline, CDR1 is SEHNR and CDR2 is FQNEAQ (reference sequence). CDR3 coding DNA: TGTGCCAGCAGCCCGCAAAGACCAGCGGGAGGTAAGGATGAGCAGTTCTTC. Translating gives CASSPQRPAGGKDEQFF.

The chain combines TRBV7-9 with TRBJ1-2; 8 bases are shared with TRBD1. The CDR3 has 13 amino acids. J lost 8 bases, V lost 4 bases, and 6 bases had no gene match. Germline CDR1 reads SEHNR; CDR2 reads FQNEAQ (reference sequence). CDR3: CASSSGQGEGYTF. The DNA for the CDR3 is TGTGCCAGCAGCTCTGGACAGGGTGAGGGCTACACCTTC.

This chain joins TRBV12-5 and TRBJ2-7, with TRBD1 matching over 7 bases. Losses at the gene ends were 1 base for V and 4 bases for J; bases not matched to a gene: 4. This CDR3 has 14 residues. The germline gives CDR1 LGHNT, CDR2 FRNRAP. The CDR3 sequence: CASGLGQGVYEQYF. In DNA form, the CDR3 reads TGTGCTAGTGGTTTGGGACAGGGCGTGTACGAGCAGTACTTC.

The rearrangement links TRBV5-8 to TRBJ1-6, with 7 bases that match TRBD1. Germline V CDR1 and CDR2: SGHTS, YDEGEE. The junction had 8 bases not matched to a gene; V was cut back by 4 bases and J by 10 bases. The CDR3 consists of 14 residues. The CDR3 sequence: CASSIGQVGSPLHF. The CDR3 coding sequence is TGTGCCAGCAGCATCGGACAGGTTGGGTCACCCCTCCACTTT.

The rearrangement joins TRBV5-6 to TRBJ2-1; D might be TRBD2 (6 bases). The germline V gene encodes CDR1 SGHDT and CDR2 YYEEEE. The CDR3 runs 13 residues. Trimming shortened V by 2 bases and J by 12 bases, and 15 bases separated the two germline ends. CDR3 sequence reads: CASSFGRTRGQFF. Here the CDR3 DNA reads TGTGCCAGCAGCTTCGGACGGACGCGGGGGCAGTTCTTC.

The V and J genes are TRBV5-1 and TRBJ2-1; D may be TRBD2 (7 bases). V was cut by 1 base and J by 4 bases, with 15 bases left in between. The CDR3 spans 16 residues. Germline V gene sequence: CDR1 SGHRS, CDR2 YFSETQ. The CDR3 bases are TGCGCCAGCAGCTTGAGGCCGGGGGGCGTTTACAATGAGCAGTTCTTC. It translates to CASSLRPGGVYNEQFF. Combining the CDR3 with reference TRBV5-1 and TRBJ2-1 gives the whole variable domain KAGVTQTPRYLIKTRGQQVTLSCSPISGHRSVSWYQQTPGQGLQFLFEYFSETQRNKGNFPGRFSGRQFSNSRSEMNVSTLELGDSALYLCASSLRPGGVYNEQFFGPGTRLTVL.

The V and J genes are TRBV5-1 and TRBJ2-5, with TRBD2 as a possible D gene (5 bases). With 4 bases removed from V and 0 bases from J, the gap between germline ends came to 13 bases. The CDR3 contains 15 residues. The germline CDR1 and CDR2 sequences are SGHRS and YFSETQ. CDR3 sequence: CASSGGFSYQETQYF. DNA for the CDR3: TGCGCCAGCAGCGGAGGTTTCTCCTACCAAGAGACCCAGTACTTC.

The CDR3 reads CAWSNGRGGYTF. The CDR3 bases are TGTGCCTGGAGTAACGGGAGGGGTGGCTACACCTTC. The chain recombines TRBV30 with TRBJ1-2; tentative D call: TRBD1 (5 bases). This CDR3 is built from 12 residues. Germline V gene sequence: CDR1 GTSNPN, CDR2 SVGIG (reference sequence). Trimming cost V 2 bases and J 7 bases, with 11 bases left between them.

This clone is a singleton in its sample. The rearrangement uses TRBV4-2 and TRBJ2-2, with TRBD2 identical over 15 bases. The CDR3 length is 20 residues. Germline V gives CDR1 LGHNA, CDR2 YNFKEQ. V shed 3 bases, J shed 4 bases, and the junction held 12 bases outside the gene matches. CDR3 DNA: TGTGCCAGCAGCCACCTAGTCCCGGGACTAGCGGGGGGAATCACCGGGGAGCTGTTTTTT. Translation: CASSHLVPGLAGGITGELFF.

The chain uses TRBV27 and TRBJ2-5, with 8 bases that match TRBD1. Germline V lookup: CDR1 MNHEY, CDR2 SMNVEV (reference sequence). The CDR3 extends over 13 amino acids. Trimming took 5 bases from V and 5 from J; bases not matched to a gene: 4. CDR3 sequence reads: CASSGRQGETQYF. The DNA of the CDR3 is TGTGCCAGCAGTGGGAGACAGGGGGAGACCCAGTACTTC.

The chain is built from TRBV5-1 and TRBJ2-2; 13 positions match TRBD2. Per germline, CDR1 SGHRS and CDR2 YFSETQ. There are 15 residues in the CDR3. V lost 5 bases to trimming and J lost 6 bases; unmatched junction nucleotides: 4. In DNA form, the CDR3 reads TGCGCCAGCAGAAAACTAGCGGGGGGGCCCGGGGAGCTGTTTTTT. Protein sequence: CASRKLAGGPGELFF.

The rearrangement links TRBV28 to TRBJ1-2; TRBD1 agrees at 10 bases. The CDR3 is made up of 15 amino acids. The ends lost 6 bases at V and 8 bases at J; junction bases unmatched: 12. Germline V gives CDR1 MDHEN, CDR2 SYDVKM. The CDR3 protein is CASRPHRQGAGGYTF. In nucleotides, the CDR3 is TGTGCCAGCAGACCCCATCGACAGGGGGCAGGAGGCTACACCTTC.

This chain links TRBV5-1 with TRBJ1-2; D not certain. The CDR3 loop spans 17 amino acids. Trimming removed 0 bases at V and 7 bases at J, with 22 bases between. CDR1 is SGHRS, CDR2 YFSETQ, per germline. The CDR3 reads CASSLVGFRVATSGYTF. The CDR3 bases are TGCGCCAGCAGCTTGGTTGGGTTCCGAGTAGCTACGAGTGGCTACACCTTC.

This sequence joins TRBV4-2 and TRBJ2-1, with 13 bases fitting TRBD2. This CDR3 region has 15 residues. In germline, CDR1 is LGHNA, CDR2 YNFKEQ. V dropped 5 bases and J dropped 5; count of bases not matched to a gene: 3. The CDR3 nucleotides are TGTGCCAGCAGCAAGGGACTAGCGGGGAACAATGAGCAGTTCTTC. The encoded protein is CASSKGLAGNNEQFF.

About this clone itself: Sequence at one end of the junction differs from germline and may be a read error. The genes are TRBV11-3 and TRBJ1-5, with a possible D match to TRBD1 (6 bases). CDR3 length: 15 amino acids. Per germline, CDR1 SGHNT and CDR2 YENEEA. CDR3 coding DNA: TGTGCCAGCAGCGTAGACAGGATATTCTTCCAGCCCCAGCATTTT. Encoded protein: CASSVDRIFFQPQHF.

This chain uses TRBV21-1 with TRBJ1-1; TRBD1 was called by the table and not checked on the DNA. TRBV21-1 has pseudogene status. This CDR3 has 12 amino acids. CDR3 protein: CARRTPNTEAFF. CDR3 bases: TGTGCCAGAAGAACACCGAACACTGAAGCTTTCTTT.

This chain uses TRBV27 with TRBJ2-3; 9 nucleotides line up with TRBD2. The germline V gene has CDR1 MNHEY and CDR2 SMNVEV (reference sequence). The CDR3 is made up of 14 amino acids. V was pared by 4 bases and J by 5 bases, with 4 bases of the junction left unmatched. This CDR3 reads CASSSGLAKDTQYF. In DNA form, the CDR3 reads TGTGCCAGCAGTTCCGGACTAGCGAAAGATACGCAGTATTTT.

The chain combines TRBV7-9 with TRBJ2-7; 7 bases agree with TRBD1. Trimming cost V 5 bases and J 1 base; bases outside gene matches: 5. In germline, CDR1 is SEHNR, CDR2 FQNEAQ (reference sequence). This CDR3 is 14 amino acids long. CDR3: CASSPRDSSYEQYF. The CDR3 DNA follows: TGTGCCAGCAGCCCAAGGGACAGTTCCTACGAGCAGTACTTC.

V is TRBV7-3 and J is TRBJ1-2; D is possibly TRBD1 (6 bases). This CDR3 is built from 13 residues. Trimming removed 9 bases at V and 7 bases at J, with 18 bases between. Germline V gene sequence: CDR1 SGHTA, CDR2 FQGTGA. The CDR3 reads CASSPTGLAGYTF. Written as DNA, the CDR3 is TGTGCCAGTTCTCCTACAGGGTTAGCTGGCTACACCTTC. The full variable domain, its missing parts supplied by reference TRBV7-3 and TRBJ1-2, is GAGVSQTPSNKVTEKGKYVELRCDPISGHTALYWYRQSLGQGPEFLIYFQGTGAADDSGLPNDRFFAVRPEGSVSTLKIQRTERGDSAVYLCASSPTGLAGYTFGSGTRLTVV.

The chain employs TRBV4-2 and TRBJ2-6, with 7 bases fitting TRBD2. CDR1 is LGHNA, CDR2 YNFKEQ, per germline. There are 19 residues in the CDR3. V was pared by 2 bases and J by 1 base, with 11 bases of the junction left unmatched. CDR3: CASSQNRDGEGSGANVLTF. Here the CDR3 DNA reads TGTGCCAGCAGCCAAAACCGGGACGGGGAGGGATCTGGGGCCAACGTCCTGACTTTC.

This clone was counted only a few times. The CDR3 DNA sequence: TGTGCCAGCAGTTTATTTACAGGGACGCCGGGTGGCTACACCTTC. Translation gives CASSLFTGTPGGYTF. J is TRBJ1-2 and V is TRBV28; a possible D gene is TRBD1 (6 bases). The CDR3 loop spans 15 amino acids. The V end lost 1 base, the J end lost 7 bases, and 16 bases lay between the germline ends. Germline-derived CDR1 and CDR2 are MDHEN and SYDVKM.

The chain is built from TRBV5-1 and TRBJ2-5; D gene ambiguous. The V and J ends lost 1 base and 0 bases respectively, with 4 bases between them. The CDR3 length is 13 residues. The germline V gene encodes CDR1 SGHRS and CDR2 YFSETQ. The CDR3 sequence: CASSLINQETQYF. The DNA for the CDR3 is TGCGCCAGCAGCTTGATAAACCAAGAGACCCAGTACTTC.

This sequence joins TRBV10-2 and TRBJ2-3; TRBD2 aligns across 11 bases. The length of the CDR3 is 17 residues. Germline CDR1 and CDR2: WSHSY and SAAADI. V lost 7 bases to trimming and J lost 2 bases; unmatched junction nucleotides: 11. The CDR3 DNA sequence: TGCGCCAGCAAGGTCCTAGCGGGGGGCCGGGACACAGATACGCAGTATTTT. Residues: CASKVLAGGRDTDTQYF.

V is TRBV1 and J is TRBJ2-2; the table's D call, TRBD1, has no DNA check behind it. TRBV1 is a pseudogene. The CDR3 is 14 amino acids. CDR3 sequence: CTTRFGRNTGELFF. The CDR3 DNA reads as TGCACCACCCGTTTTGGGCGAAACACCGGGGAGCTGTTTTTT.